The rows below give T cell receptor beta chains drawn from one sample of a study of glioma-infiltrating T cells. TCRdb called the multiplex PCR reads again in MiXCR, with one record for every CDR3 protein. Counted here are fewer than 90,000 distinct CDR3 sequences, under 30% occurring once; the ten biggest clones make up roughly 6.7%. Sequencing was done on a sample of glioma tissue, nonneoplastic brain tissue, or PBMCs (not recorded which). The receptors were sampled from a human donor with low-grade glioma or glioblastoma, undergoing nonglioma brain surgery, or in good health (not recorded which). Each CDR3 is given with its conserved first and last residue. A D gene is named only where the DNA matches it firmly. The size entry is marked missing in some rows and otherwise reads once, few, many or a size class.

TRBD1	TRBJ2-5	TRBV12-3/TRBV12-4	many	TGTGCCAGCAGTCCAAACAGGGGGCGCGGAGAGACCCAGTACTTC	CASSPNRGRGETQYF
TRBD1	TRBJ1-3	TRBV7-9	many	TGTGCCAGCAGCTTACTCGGACAGGGGTCTGGAAACACCATATATTTT	CASSLLGQGSGNTIYF
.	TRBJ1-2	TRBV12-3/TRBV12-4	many	TGTGCCAGCAGTTTATTGGGCGGCGGCTACACCTTC	CASSLLGGGYTF
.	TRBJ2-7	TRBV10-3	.	TGTGCCATCAGTGACCACAGGGGCCAGGGGGGGACCGAGCAGTACTTC	CAISDHRGQGGTEQYF
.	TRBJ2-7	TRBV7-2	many	TGTGCCAGCAGCCCCCACCAGGAGCAGTACTTC	CASSPHQEQYF
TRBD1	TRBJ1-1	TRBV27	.	TGTGCCAGCAGTTTGACAGGGGGTAATACTGAAGCTTTCTTT	CASSLTGGNTEAFF
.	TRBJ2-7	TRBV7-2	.	TGTGCCAGCAGCTTAGACGGCAGGGTCCACGAGCAGTACTTC	CASSLDGRVHEQYF
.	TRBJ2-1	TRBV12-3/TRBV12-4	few	TGTGCCAGCAGTTCCAGACTAACTTCCTACAATGAGCAGTTCTTC	CASSSRLTSYNEQFF
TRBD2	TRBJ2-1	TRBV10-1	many	TGCGCCAGCAGTGATCGGCGGGAGAGGTATGAGCAGTTCTTC	CASSDRRERYEQFF
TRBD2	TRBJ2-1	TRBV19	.	TGTGCCAGTACAACCGGGACTAGGTCTAACAATGAGCAGTTCTTC	CASTTGTRSNNEQFF
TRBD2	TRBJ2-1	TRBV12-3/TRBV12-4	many	TGTGCCAGCAGTTTAGCCCCGGGACTAGGGGTCATCAGCTCCTACAATGAGCAGTTCTTC	CASSLAPGLGVISSYNEQFF
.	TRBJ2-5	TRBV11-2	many	TGTGCCAGCAGCTTAGAGCTTTGGACCCAGTACTTC	CASSLELWTQYF
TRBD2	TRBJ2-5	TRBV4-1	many	TGCGCCAGCAGCCAGATCTTAGCGGGAGGGCAAGAGACCCAGTACTTC	CASSQILAGGQETQYF
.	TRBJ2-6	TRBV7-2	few	TGTGCCACAGACAGAATGAGAAGGTCAGGGGCCAACGTCCTGACTTTC	CATDRMRRSGANVLTF
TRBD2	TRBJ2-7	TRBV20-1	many	TGCAATAAGAGGGAGGGCCTCTACGAGCAGTACTTC	CNKREGLYEQYF
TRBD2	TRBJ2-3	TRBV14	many	TGTGCCAGCAGCCAGGAGAGCGGGGCGCGCACAGATACGCAGTATTTT	CASSQESGARTDTQYF